Listed here are 27 T cell receptor beta chains from one sample, sequenced in a study of CD8 T cells in Susac syndrome. The RNA input was about 0.5 to 1 ug, and it was reverse transcribed with random hexamers. TCRdb reprocessed the immunoSEQ multiplex PCR reads with MiXCR, giving one entry per CDR3 protein. This sample has roughly 200,000 distinct CDR3 sequences, with roughly 94% found just once. Sequenced: CD4+ T cells from PBMCs. These TCRs come from a human donor in good health.

The V gene is TRBV5-6, the J gene TRBJ2-7; D tentatively fits TRBD1 or TRBD2 (6 bases each). This CDR3 is built from 11 residues. Trimming left V 6 bases short and J 6 bases short, with 10 bases between. Germline V gene sequence: CDR1 SGHDT, CDR2 YYEEEE. The CDR3 nucleotides read TGTGCCAGCATCTCGGGGGCCGAGCAGTACGTC. Its protein product is CASISGAEQYV.

The genes are TRBV20-1 and TRBJ2-2; 11 nucleotides match TRBD1. The V and J ends lost 1 base and 4 bases, in that order; junction bases with no gene match: 2. The germline CDR1 and CDR2 sequences are DFQATT and SNEGSKA (reference sequence). The length of the CDR3 is 15 residues. CDR3 loop: CSARGGTGGTGELFF. CDR3 in DNA: TGCAGTGCTAGAGGAGGGACAGGGGGCACCGGGGAGCTGTTTTTT.

In its sample, this clonotype was seen once. The chain has TRBV5-6 and TRBJ1-1, with unresolved D. There are 13 residues in the CDR3. Germline CDR1 SGHDT, CDR2 YYEEEE. Trimming pared 2 bases from V and 1 base from J, leaving 6 bases between. CDR3 sequence: CASSFTSNTEAFF. In DNA, the CDR3 is TGTGCCAGCAGCTTTACATCGAACACTGAAGCTTTCTTT.

This sequence joins TRBV15 and TRBJ2-5; D remains ambiguous. V was shortened by 1 base and J by 2 bases, with 5 bases between the two germline ends. CDR3 length: 13 amino acids. Germline values: CDR1 LNHNV, CDR2 YYDKDF (reference sequence). The CDR3 nucleotides read TGTGCCACCAGCAGAGGCCTTCAAGAGACCCAGTACTTC. Protein sequence: CATSRGLQETQYF.

The rearrangement joins TRBV12-3 or TRBV12-4 to TRBJ1-6; TRBD1 matches at 8 bases. The V segment lost 6 bases and the J segment 10 bases; nucleotides outside the gene matches: 8. CDR3 size: 14 residues. In DNA, the CDR3 is TGTGCCAGCAGCTCGACAGGGGCTAGGTCACCCCTCCACTTT. Protein product: CASSSTGARSPLHF.

V gene TRBV20-1 combines with J gene TRBJ2-5; the D call may be TRBD1 or TRBD2 (5 bases each). V shed 3 bases and J shed 1 base, with 18 bases lying between them. Germline V gene sequence: CDR1 DFQATT, CDR2 SNEGSKA (reference sequence). This CDR3 has 16 amino acids. CDR3 sequence reads: CSASPRLGRSQETQYF. The CDR3 bases are TGCAGTGCTAGCCCCCGGTTGGGACGGAGCCAAGAGACCCAGTACTTC.

V and J are TRBV9 and TRBJ2-1; the match to TRBD1 covers 8 bases. This CDR3 region has 15 residues. Looked up from germline, CDR1 is SGDLS and CDR2 is YYNGEE. V lost 3 bases, J lost 9 bases, and 11 bases stayed unmatched. In nucleotides, the CDR3 is TGTGCCAGCAGCGCAAGTCAGGGGGCGCAAGGTGAGCAGTTCTTC. Its translation: CASSASQGAQGEQFF.

In DNA form, the CDR3 reads TGTGCCAGCACCCCTTCCCCTTACAGGAGCGATGGCTACACCTTC. It codes for CASTPSPYRSDGYTF. The chain carries TRBV6-5 and TRBJ1-2; the D gene is possibly TRBD1 (5 bases). Germline values: CDR1 MNHEY, CDR2 SVGAGI. With 7 bases removed from V and 6 bases from J, the gap between germline ends came to 21 bases. The CDR3 runs to 15 residues.

This chain links TRBV19 with TRBJ2-1, with TRBD2 identical over 10 bases. There are 15 residues in the CDR3. V was clipped by 7 bases and J by 4 bases; unmatched bases: 7. CDR1 and CDR2 from the germline V gene are LNHDA and SQIVND (reference sequence). The CDR3 spells CASKPLAGFYNEQFF. DNA of the CDR3: TGTGCCAGTAAGCCACTAGCGGGATTTTACAATGAGCAGTTCTTC.

The chain links TRBV3-1 to TRBJ1-1; 8 bases are a match to TRBD1. Germline CDR1 and CDR2: LGHDT and YNNKEL (reference sequence). The CDR3 totals 12 residues. V lost 3 bases and J lost 7; bases outside the gene matches: 1. As DNA, the CDR3 is TGTGCCAGCAGCCACGGACAGGGTGAAGCTTTCTTT. Translated, it gives CASSHGQGEAFF.

The chain has TRBV6-5 and TRBJ2-1, with D unclear. This CDR3 has 15 residues. Trimming took 7 bases from V and 7 from J, leaving 20 bases between them. CDR1 and CDR2 from the germline V gene are MNHEY and SVGAGI. CDR3 sequence (DNA): TGTGCCAGCATGTCCGCCCTCCACATTCGGAATGAGCAGTTCTTC. It encodes CASMSALHIRNEQFF.

This sequence joins TRBV3-1 and TRBJ1-2; 8 bases fit TRBD1. There are 13 residues in the CDR3. The trim removed 3 bases at V and 8 bases at J, leaving 5 bases unmatched. Germline CDR1 and CDR2: LGHDT and YNNKEL (reference sequence). The CDR3 is CASSQTGVQGYTF. In DNA, the CDR3 is TGTGCCAGCAGCCAGACAGGGGTCCAAGGCTACACCTTC.

The chain carries TRBV7-8 and TRBJ1-5; 7 bases fit TRBD1. This CDR3 comprises 16 residues. The trim removed 1 base at V and 6 bases at J, leaving 9 bases unmatched. The germline V gene has CDR1 SGHVS and CDR2 FQNEAQ. In nucleotides, the CDR3 is TGTGCCAGCAGCTTAGGACAGGGCTCACCAAGTCAGCCCCAGCATTTT. Amino acids: CASSLGQGSPSQPQHF.

The chain uses TRBV2 and TRBJ2-1; 12 bases are shared with TRBD2. J gave up 9 bases and V 8 bases, and 11 bases lay outside the gene matches. Per germline, CDR1 SNHLY and CDR2 FYNNEI. This CDR3 is built from 15 residues. CDR3 nucleotide sequence: TGTGCCAGCGGACGGTCTAGCGGGGGGGCCGCTGAGCAGTTCTTC. Translated: CASGRSSGGAAEQFF.

The CDR3 spells CASSSTQGSGTQYF. DNA for the CDR3: TGTGCCAGCAGTTCCACGCAGGGGAGCGGGACCCAGTACTTC. V is TRBV6-5 and J is TRBJ2-5; D may be TRBD1 (6 bases). V was trimmed by 4 bases and J by 7 bases, leaving 16 bases between them. This CDR3 is 14 amino acids long. Germline CDR1 MNHEY, CDR2 SVGAGI.

The gene calls are TRBV12-3 or TRBV12-4 and TRBJ2-3; weak D call: TRBD2 (6 bases). The CDR3 runs to 18 residues. The germline V and J ends were trimmed by 7 bases and 4 bases, with 27 bases remaining between them. CDR3 sequence: CASIPGLGGEDRADTQYF. For the CDR3, the DNA is TGTGCCAGCATCCCGGGATTAGGAGGGGAGGATCGCGCAGATACGCAGTATTTT.

V and J are TRBV3-1 and TRBJ2-7; D unclear. The CDR3 contains 14 residues. V was trimmed by 1 base and J by 8 bases, leaving 15 bases between them. The germline V gene has CDR1 LGHDT and CDR2 YNNKEL (reference sequence). CDR3 sequence: CASSQVTPAVQQYF. In DNA form, the CDR3 reads TGTGCCAGCAGCCAAGTTACCCCGGCGGTACAGCAGTACTTC.

This chain uses TRBV12-3 or TRBV12-4 with TRBJ2-3; D unresolved. Trimming cost V 5 bases and J 3 bases, with 12 bases left between them. The CDR3 has 14 amino acids. CDR3 sequence (DNA): TGTGCCAGCAGTGACCTCAGATCAACAGATACGCAGTATTTT. Amino acid sequence: CASSDLRSTDTQYF.

The V call is TRBV20-1, the J call TRBJ2-3; either TRBD1 or TRBD2 may fit D (6 bases each). Germline V CDR1 and CDR2: DFQATT, SNEGSKA (reference sequence). The CDR3 contains 15 residues. Trimming shortened V by 3 bases and J by 2 bases, and 15 bases separated the two germline ends. CDR3 sequence (DNA): TGCAGTGCTAGTAGGTGGGGGGCGACCACAGATACGCAGTATTTT. This gives the protein CSASRWGATTDTQYF.

The rearrangement uses TRBV2 and TRBJ2-6; no reliable D call. From germline, CDR1 is SNHLY and CDR2 FYNNEI. V lost 7 bases and J 4 bases, leaving 14 bases between the germline ends. The CDR3 extends over 15 amino acids. The CDR3 nucleotides are TGTGCCAGCACCGAGGAAGGATCCGGGGCCAACGTCCTGACTTTC. Its translation: CASTEEGSGANVLTF.

The chain joins TRBV4-3 to TRBJ2-5; the match to TRBD1 covers 9 bases. This CDR3 contains 15 residues. V lost 3 bases and J lost 3; bases outside the gene matches: 5. CDR1 and CDR2 from the germline V gene are LGHNA and YSLEER. CDR3 sequence: CASSQPGQGKETQYF. Here the CDR3 DNA reads TGCGCCAGCAGCCAGCCGGGACAGGGAAAAGAGACCCAGTACTTC.

The genes are TRBV9 and TRBJ2-7; 8 nucleotides align to TRBD1. There are 15 residues in the CDR3. Germline values: CDR1 SGDLS, CDR2 YYNGEE. V dropped 5 bases and J dropped 5; count of bases not matched to a gene: 12. DNA of the CDR3: TGTGCCAGCAGGGATTGCCGGGACAGGCTGGACGAGCAGTACTTC. Translated, it gives CASRDCRDRLDEQYF.

V and J are TRBV28 and TRBJ1-2, with unresolved D. The CDR3 contains 14 residues. Germline V gene lookup returns CDR1 MDHEN and CDR2 SYDVKM. The V end lost 11 bases, the J end lost 0 bases, and 16 bases lay between the germline ends. The CDR3 DNA reads TGTGCCTCTAGTTTCGGCAGGTCTAACTATGGCTACACCTTC. Amino acid sequence: CASSFGRSNYGYTF.

As DNA, the CDR3 is TGTGCCAGCAGCCCAGCCGGGGCCTACAATGAGCAGTTCTTC. Protein product: CASSPAGAYNEQFF. This chain joins TRBV11-3 and TRBJ2-1; D possibly corresponds to TRBD2 (5 bases). Between the trimmed V and J ends, which lost 5 bases and 2 bases, there was a span of 10 bases. The germline V gene has CDR1 SGHNT and CDR2 YENEEA. This CDR3 spans 14 amino acids.

The chain employs TRBV5-6 and TRBJ1-4, with no clear D. The CDR3 has 14 amino acids. V shed 3 bases and J shed 8 bases, with 14 bases lying between them. Germline values: CDR1 SGHDT, CDR2 YYEEEE. CDR3 sequence: CASSSPKDGEKLFF. DNA of the CDR3: TGTGCCAGCAGCTCGCCGAAGGACGGGGAAAAACTGTTTTTT.

V usage is TRBV29-1 and J usage is TRBJ2-3, with 7 positions matching TRBD2. This CDR3 has 14 residues. The trim removed 4 bases at V and 2 bases at J, leaving 6 bases unmatched. Germline loops: CDR1 SQVTM, CDR2 ANQGSEA. The CDR3 protein is CSVGPSGFTDTQYF. Here the CDR3 DNA reads TGCAGCGTTGGGCCTAGCGGTTTCACAGATACGCAGTATTTT.

This chain connects TRBV29-1 to TRBJ2-3; TRBD1 agrees at 7 bases. The CDR3 spans 12 residues. The trim removed 7 bases at V and 0 bases at J, leaving 1 base unmatched. CDR1 is SQVTM, CDR2 ANQGSEA, per germline. CDR3 DNA: TGCAGCGAGACAGGGAGCACAGATACGCAGTATTTT. This encodes CSETGSTDTQYF.